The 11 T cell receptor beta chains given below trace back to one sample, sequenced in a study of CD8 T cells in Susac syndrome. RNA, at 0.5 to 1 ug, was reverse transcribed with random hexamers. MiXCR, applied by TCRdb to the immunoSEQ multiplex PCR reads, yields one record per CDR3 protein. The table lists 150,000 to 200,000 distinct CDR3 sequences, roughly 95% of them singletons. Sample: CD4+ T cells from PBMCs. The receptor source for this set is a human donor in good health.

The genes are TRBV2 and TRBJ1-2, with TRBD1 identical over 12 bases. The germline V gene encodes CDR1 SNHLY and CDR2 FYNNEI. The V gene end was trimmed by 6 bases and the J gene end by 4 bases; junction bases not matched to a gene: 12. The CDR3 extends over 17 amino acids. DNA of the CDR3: TGTGCCAGCAGGCTACCGGGACAGGGGGCTGGGTCCTATGGCTACACCTTC. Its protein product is CASRLPGQGAGSYGYTF.

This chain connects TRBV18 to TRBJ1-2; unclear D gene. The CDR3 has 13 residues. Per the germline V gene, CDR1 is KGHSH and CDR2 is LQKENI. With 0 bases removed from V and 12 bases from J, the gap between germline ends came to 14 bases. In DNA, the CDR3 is TGTGCCAGCTCACCACCATCCGACGGGTTGAACACCTTC. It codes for CASSPPSDGLNTF.

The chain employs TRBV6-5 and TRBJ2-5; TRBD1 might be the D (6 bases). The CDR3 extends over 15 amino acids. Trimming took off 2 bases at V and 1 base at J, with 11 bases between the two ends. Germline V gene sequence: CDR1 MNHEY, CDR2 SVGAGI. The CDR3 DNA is TGTGCCAGCAGTTACGTTAGGACAGCCCAAGAGACCCAGTACTTC. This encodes CASSYVRTAQETQYF.

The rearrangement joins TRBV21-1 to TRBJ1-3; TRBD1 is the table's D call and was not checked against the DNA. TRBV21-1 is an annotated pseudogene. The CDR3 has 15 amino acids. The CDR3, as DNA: TGTGCCAGCAGCAATACAGGGAGATCTGGAAACACCATATATTTT. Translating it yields CASSNTGRSGNTIYF.

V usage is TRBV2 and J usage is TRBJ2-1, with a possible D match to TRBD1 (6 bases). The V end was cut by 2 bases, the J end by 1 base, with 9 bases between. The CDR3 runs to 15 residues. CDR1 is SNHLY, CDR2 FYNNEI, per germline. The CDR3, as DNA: TGTGCCAGCAGTGAATTCCAGGGGTCCTACAATGAGCAGTTCTTC. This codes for CASSEFQGSYNEQFF.

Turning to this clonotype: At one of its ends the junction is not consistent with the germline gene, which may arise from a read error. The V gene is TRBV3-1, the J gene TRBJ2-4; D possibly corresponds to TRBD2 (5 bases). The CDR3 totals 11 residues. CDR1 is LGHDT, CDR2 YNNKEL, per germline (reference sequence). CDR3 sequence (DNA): TGTGCCAGCAGCCAAGGAGGGATTCATGACTTC. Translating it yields CASSQGGIHDF.

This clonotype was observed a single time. CDR3 protein: CASRPGRYYGYTF. In DNA, the CDR3 is TGTGCCAGCAGGCCAGGACGGTACTATGGCTACACCTTC. The chain links TRBV6-2 or TRBV6-3 to TRBJ1-2; D uncertain. V was pared by 6 bases and J by 3 bases, with 11 bases between. CDR1 is MNHEY, CDR2 SVGEGT, per germline. The CDR3 length is 13 residues.

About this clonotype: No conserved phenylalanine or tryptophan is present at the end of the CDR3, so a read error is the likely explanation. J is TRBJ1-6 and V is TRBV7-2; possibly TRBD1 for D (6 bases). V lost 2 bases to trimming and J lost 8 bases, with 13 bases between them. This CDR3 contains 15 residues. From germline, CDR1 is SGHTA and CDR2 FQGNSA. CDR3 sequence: CASSLQGPGDSPLHL. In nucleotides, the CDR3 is TGTGCCAGCAGCTTACAGGGGCCCGGGGATTCACCCCTCCACCTT.

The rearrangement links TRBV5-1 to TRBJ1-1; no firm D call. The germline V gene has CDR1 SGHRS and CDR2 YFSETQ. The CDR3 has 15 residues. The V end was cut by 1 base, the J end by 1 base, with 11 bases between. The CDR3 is CASSLWIGSNTEAFF. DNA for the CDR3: TGCGCCAGCAGCTTGTGGATAGGGTCGAACACTGAAGCTTTCTTT.

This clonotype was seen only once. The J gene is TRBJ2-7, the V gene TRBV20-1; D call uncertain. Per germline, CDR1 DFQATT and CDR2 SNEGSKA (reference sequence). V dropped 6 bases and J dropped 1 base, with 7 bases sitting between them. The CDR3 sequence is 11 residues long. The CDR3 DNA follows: TGCAGTGCGCAAGGTTCCTACGAGCAGTACTTC. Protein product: CSAQGSYEQYF.

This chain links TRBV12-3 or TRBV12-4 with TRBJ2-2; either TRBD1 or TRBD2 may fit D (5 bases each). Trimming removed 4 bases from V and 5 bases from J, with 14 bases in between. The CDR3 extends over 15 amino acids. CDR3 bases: TGTGCCAGCAGTTCGCCAGGGAGTTGGACCGGGGAGCTGTTTTTT. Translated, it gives CASSSPGSWTGELFF.